The 21 T cell receptor beta chains listed next were all sequenced from one sample in a study of blood T cell repertoires in COVID-19. Using immunoSEQ multiplex PCR, the repertoire was profiled, and TCRdb retains in-frame clones only, with some absent. The sample shows approximately 120,000 clones, roughly 74% of them seen only once. Source material: peripheral blood. These receptor sequences come from a man aged 55 to 69 with acute or convalescent COVID-19.

The V call is TRBV19, the J call TRBJ1-1; 11 bases are shared with TRBD1. V lost 5 bases and J lost 4; bases outside the gene matches: 3. Germline-derived CDR1 and CDR2 are LNHDA and SQIVND (reference sequence). The CDR3 totals 14 residues. The CDR3 sequence is CASSAGTGGTEAFF. For the CDR3, the DNA is TGTGCCAGTAGTGCTGGGACAGGGGGCACTGAAGCTTTCTTT.

This clone has a count of ten or more. V usage is TRBV4-1 and J usage is TRBJ1-2, with TRBD1 as a possible D gene (5 bases). The ends were cut back, 3 bases at V and 8 bases at J, with 13 bases in the middle. Germline CDR1 reads MGHRA; CDR2 reads YSYEKL. The CDR3 contains 13 residues. This CDR3 reads CASSHLGLGGYTF. CDR3 DNA: TGCGCCAGCAGCCACCTGGGACTCGGAGGCTACACCTTC.

The chain combines TRBV7-6 with TRBJ2-3; D is unclear. Trimming cost V 3 bases and J 4 bases, with 8 bases left between them. The CDR3 runs 13 residues. Germline V gene sequence: CDR1 SGHVS, CDR2 FNYEAQ. The CDR3 DNA reads TGTGCCAGCAGCTTCTCAGTCGCAGATACGCAGTATTTT. Residues: CASSFSVADTQYF.

The chain employs TRBV19 and TRBJ2-1, with 12 bases that match TRBD2. Trimming cost V 5 bases and J 6 bases; bases outside gene matches: 8. The length of the CDR3 is 16 residues. CDR1 and CDR2 from the germline V gene are LNHDA and SQIVND (reference sequence). The CDR3 here is CASSARTSGASNEQFF. CDR3 bases: TGTGCCAGTAGTGCCAGGACTAGCGGGGCGTCCAATGAGCAGTTCTTC.

This clone was detected once. This rearrangement joins TRBV15 to TRBJ1-2; a weak D match, TRBD1 (5 bases). Germline-derived CDR1 and CDR2 are LNHNV and YYDKDF (reference sequence). This CDR3 contains 14 residues. Deletions cut 3 bases from V and 8 bases from J, with 16 bases between. CDR3 nucleotides: TGTGCCACCAGCAGTGGGGGGGAAGGGACCGGCTACACCTTC. It specifies CATSSGGEGTGYTF.

Turning to this clone: Within the sample, other DNA sequences also encode this same CDR3. The chain combines TRBV9 with TRBJ1-1; D uncertain. Trimming took off 0 bases at V and 1 base at J, with 4 bases between the two ends. The CDR3 sequence is 13 residues long. The germline V gene encodes CDR1 SGDLS and CDR2 YYNGEE. The CDR3 coding sequence is TGTGCCAGCAGCGTAGAGCAGAACACTGAAGCTTTCTTT. Amino acid sequence: CASSVEQNTEAFF. Using reference TRBV9 and TRBJ1-1 for the parts outside the CDR3, the full variable domain is DSGVTQTPKHLITATGQRVTLRCSPRSGDLSVYWYQQSLDQGLQFLIQYYNGEERAKGNILERFSAQQFPDLHSELNLSSLELGDSALYFCASSVEQNTEAFFGQGTRLTVV.

The CDR3 nucleotides are TGTGCCAGCAGCTCGGGACAGGGATACTATGGCTACACCTTC. Translation: CASSSGQGYYGYTF. This chain connects TRBV7-9 to TRBJ1-2, with 9 bases matching TRBD1. This CDR3 spans 14 amino acids. Trimming took 4 bases from V and 3 from J; bases not matched to a gene: 3. CDR1 is SEHNR, CDR2 FQNEAQ, per germline (reference sequence).

This clone occurred once. The gene calls are TRBV27 and TRBJ2-7; 7 bases are shared with TRBD1. V gave up 6 bases and J gave up 2 bases; unmatched junction bases: 4. CDR1 is MNHEY and CDR2 is SMNVEV in the germline V gene (reference sequence). The CDR3 has 13 residues. CDR3 coding DNA: TGTGCCAGCAGCCAAACAGGGGCCTACGAGCAGTACTTC. It is translated as CASSQTGAYEQYF.

This sequence joins TRBV27 and TRBJ1-2, with D maybe TRBD1 (6 bases). The CDR3 length is 15 residues. In germline, CDR1 is MNHEY, CDR2 SMNVEV (reference sequence). V was pared by 4 bases and J by 6 bases, with 18 bases between. CDR3 amino acids: CASSSYDRPQDGYTF. The CDR3 region has the DNA TGTGCCAGCAGTTCTTACGACAGGCCGCAAGATGGCTACACCTTC.

J is TRBJ1-1 and V is TRBV2; 11 bases match TRBD1. The CDR3 loop spans 14 amino acids. Germline CDR1 and CDR2: SNHLY and FYNNEI. V lost 5 bases, J lost 4 bases, and 3 bases stayed unmatched. The CDR3 is CASSFGQGATEAFF. The CDR3, as DNA: TGTGCCAGCAGTTTTGGACAGGGGGCCACTGAAGCTTTCTTT.

This sequence joins TRBV12-3 or TRBV12-4 and TRBJ1-2; 8 nucleotides align to TRBD1. This CDR3 is built from 13 residues. The trim removed 6 bases at V and 2 bases at J, leaving 2 bases unmatched. The CDR3 DNA reads as TGTGCCAGCAGGGACAGGGCAAACTATGGCTACACCTTC. Translation: CASRDRANYGYTF.

This rearrangement joins TRBV2 to TRBJ1-5, with D perhaps matching TRBD1 (6 bases). The CDR3 has 15 amino acids. Per the germline V gene, CDR1 is SNHLY and CDR2 is FYNNEI. V dropped 4 bases and J dropped 0 bases, with 10 bases sitting between them. The DNA of the CDR3 is TGTGCCAGCAGTGCGATACAGGGTAGCAATCAGCCCCAGCATTTT. It encodes CASSAIQGSNQPQHF.

The CDR3: CASSRTGGNTIYF. The CDR3 DNA is TGTGCCAGCAGCAGGACAGGCGGAAACACCATATATTTT. This sequence joins TRBV7-9 and TRBJ1-3, with 7 bases matching TRBD1. The length of the CDR3 is 13 residues. V was clipped by 5 bases and J by 4 bases; unmatched bases: 2. Germline CDR1 and CDR2: SEHNR and FQNEAQ (reference sequence).

The chain uses TRBV6-4 and TRBJ2-3, with D unresolved. Germline-derived CDR1 and CDR2 are MRHNA and SNTAGT. This CDR3 is built from 16 residues. V lost 0 bases and J lost 0, with 10 bases in between. The CDR3 here is CASSDSPEASTDTQYF. CDR3 DNA sequence: TGTGCCAGCAGTGACTCGCCAGAGGCTAGCACAGATACGCAGTATTTT.

The chain joins TRBV19 to TRBJ1-5; D is perhaps TRBD1 (5 bases). Between the trimmed V and J ends, which lost 5 bases and 3 bases, there was a span of 11 bases. The CDR3 is 14 residues long. Germline CDR1 is LNHDA and CDR2 is SQIVND (reference sequence). In nucleotides, the CDR3 is TGTGCCAGTAGTCCTGACAGCCTCAATCAGCCCCAGCATTTT. Amino acids: CASSPDSLNQPQHF. Drawing the rest from reference TRBV19 and TRBJ1-5, the complete variable domain is DGGITQSPKYLFRKEGQNVTLSCEQNLNHDAMYWYRQDPGQGLRLIYYSQIVNDFQKGDIAEGYSVSREKKESFPLTVTSAQKNPTAFYLCASSPDSLNQPQHFGDGTRLSIL.

This chain links TRBV27 with TRBJ1-2, with 10 bases identical to TRBD1. This CDR3 is built from 14 residues. The ends lost 5 bases at V and 8 bases at J; junction bases unmatched: 8. CDR1 is MNHEY, CDR2 SMNVEV, per germline (reference sequence). CDR3 sequence reads: CASSRGQGVGGYTF. CDR3 DNA: TGTGCCAGCAGTCGTGGACAGGGGGTGGGAGGCTACACCTTC.

This chain uses TRBV6-6 with TRBJ2-7; no clear D gene. V dropped 8 bases and J dropped 0 bases, with 5 bases sitting between them. The CDR3 covers 11 residues. The V gene's germline CDR1 is MNHNY and CDR2 SVGAGI (reference sequence). The chain's CDR3 is CASASSYEQYF. The DNA of the CDR3 is TGTGCCAGCGCTAGCTCCTACGAGCAGTACTTC.

This clone is labeled as medium-sized. The chain is built from TRBV10-3 and TRBJ2-7; 7 positions match TRBD1. CDR1 and CDR2 from the germline V gene are ENHRY and SYGVKD. The V gene end was trimmed by 2 bases and the J gene end by 5 bases; junction bases not matched to a gene: 6. This CDR3 region has 14 residues. The CDR3 region has the DNA TGTGCCATCAGTGAGCGACAGGGACCCCACGAGCAGTACTTC. Amino acid sequence: CAISERQGPHEQYF.

V and J are TRBV5-1 and TRBJ1-6; tentative D call: TRBD1 (5 bases). The CDR3 loop spans 14 amino acids. V dropped 1 base and J dropped 8 bases, with 10 bases sitting between them. In germline, CDR1 is SGHRS, CDR2 YFSETQ. CDR3 sequence reads: CASSLKGADSPLHF. The CDR3 bases are TGCGCCAGCAGCTTGAAAGGGGCCGATTCACCCCTCCACTTT.

This sequence joins TRBV7-9 and TRBJ1-4, with D perhaps matching TRBD1 (6 bases). The V gene's germline CDR1 is SEHNR and CDR2 FQNEAQ (reference sequence). The CDR3 loop spans 16 amino acids. The V gene lost 7 bases and the J gene lost 6 bases, with 21 bases spanning the gap. The CDR3 region has the DNA TGTGCCAGCAACCCCCCCAGGGGACCTACGGATGAAAAACTGTTTTTT. Residues: CASNPPRGPTDEKLFF. Supplemented by reference TRBV7-9 and TRBJ1-4, the full variable domain reads DTGVSQNPRHKITKRGQNVTFRCDPISEHNRLYWYRQTLGQGPEFLTYFQNEAQLEKSRLLSDRFSAERPKGSFSTLEIQRTEQGDSAMYLCASNPPRGPTDEKLFFGSGTQLSVL.

The V call is TRBV5-1, the J call TRBJ1-5; no definite D call. V shed 0 bases and J shed 0 bases, with 7 bases lying between them. The CDR3 length is 15 residues. Germline CDR1 reads SGHRS; CDR2 reads YFSETQ. Here the CDR3 DNA reads TGCGCCAGCAGCTTGGACAGCTATAGCAATCAGCCCCAGCATTTT. Translating it yields CASSLDSYSNQPQHF. The variable domain in full, completed from reference TRBV5-1 and TRBJ1-5, reads KAGVTQTPRYLIKTRGQQVTLSCSPISGHRSVSWYQQTPGQGLQFLFEYFSETQRNKGNFPGRFSGRQFSNSRSEMNVSTLELGDSALYLCASSLDSYSNQPQHFGDGTRLSIL.